This TCR beta chain was found in a study of T cell responses to AZD1222 COVID-19 vaccine. In regard to this clone: Its target is unknown.

This table comes from immunoSEQ multiplex PCR, and its TCRdb copy is limited to in-frame clones, with some not included. The top ten hold 1.5% to 2% of the sample, which has over 110,000 clones, 75% to 90% seen once. V shed 6 bases, J shed 4 bases, and the junction held 4 bases outside the gene matches. The CDR3 length is 13 residues. Study-wide findings and caveats: Within unmutated variant regions lay the reported targets of nearly half of spike-specific TCRs.

This specimen consisted of peripheral blood, obtained 28 days after the second AZD1222 dose. This chain connects TRBV12-3 or TRBV12-4 to TRBJ1-2; TRBD1 aligns across 8 bases. The origin of this receptor is an adult who received the AZD1222 COVID-19 vaccine. Here the CDR3 reads CASRQQGGYGYTF. CDR3 nucleotide sequence: TGTGCCAGCAGACAACAGGGGGGCTATGGCTACACCTTC.